This TCR beta chain emerged from a study of PD-L1 blockade in urothelial cancer. This table comes from immunoSEQ multiplex PCR, and its TCRdb copy is limited to in-frame clones, with some not included. This table holds 48,000 or so clones, 86% found once. This clone has a single count. The time point is: peripheral blood 6 weeks after treatment start. In germline, CDR1 is MNHNS, CDR2 SASEGT. This CDR3 has 13 residues. With 5 bases removed from V and 6 bases from J, the gap between germline ends came to 13 bases. The chain recombines TRBV6-1 with TRBJ1-1; D is undetermined. This TCR derives from a man in his 60s with urothelial cancer. The sequencing here drew on PBMCs, taken around atezolizumab (anti-PD-L1) treatment. This chain's CDR3 is CASSQSGRAEAFF. For the CDR3, the DNA is TGTGCCAGCAGTCAATCCGGGAGGGCTGAAGCTTTCTTT.